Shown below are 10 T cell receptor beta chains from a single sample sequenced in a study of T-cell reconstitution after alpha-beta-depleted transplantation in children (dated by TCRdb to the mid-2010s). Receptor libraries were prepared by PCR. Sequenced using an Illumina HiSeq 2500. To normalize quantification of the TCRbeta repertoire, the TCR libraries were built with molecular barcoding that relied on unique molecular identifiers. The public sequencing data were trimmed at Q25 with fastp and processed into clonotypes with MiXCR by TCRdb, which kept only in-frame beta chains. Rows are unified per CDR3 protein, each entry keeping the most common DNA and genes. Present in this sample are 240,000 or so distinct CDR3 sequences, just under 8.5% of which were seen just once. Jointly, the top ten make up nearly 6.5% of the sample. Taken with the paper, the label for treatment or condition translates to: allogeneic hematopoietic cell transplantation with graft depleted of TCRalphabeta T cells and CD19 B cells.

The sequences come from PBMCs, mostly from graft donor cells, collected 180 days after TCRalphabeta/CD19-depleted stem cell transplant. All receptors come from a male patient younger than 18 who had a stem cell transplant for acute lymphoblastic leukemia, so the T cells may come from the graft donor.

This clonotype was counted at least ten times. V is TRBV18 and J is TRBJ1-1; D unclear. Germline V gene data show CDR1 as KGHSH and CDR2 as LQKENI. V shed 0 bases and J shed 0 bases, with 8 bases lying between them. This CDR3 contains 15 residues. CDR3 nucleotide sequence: TGTGCCAGCTCACCACCAGGGCCCATGAACACTGAAGCTTTCTTT. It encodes CASSPPGPMNTEAFF.

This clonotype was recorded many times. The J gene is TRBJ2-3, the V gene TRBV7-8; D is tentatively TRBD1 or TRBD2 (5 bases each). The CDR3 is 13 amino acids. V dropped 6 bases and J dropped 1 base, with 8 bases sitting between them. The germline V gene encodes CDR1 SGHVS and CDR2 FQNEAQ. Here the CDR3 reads CASRVGGTDTQYF. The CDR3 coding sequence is TGTGCCAGCAGAGTGGGGGGCACAGATACGCAGTATTTT. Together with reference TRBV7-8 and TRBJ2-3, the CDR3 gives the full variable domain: GAGVSQSPRYKVAKRGQDVALRCDPISGHVSLFWYQQALGQGPEFLTYFQNEAQLDKSGLPSDRFFAERPEGSVSTLKIQRTQQEDSAVYLCASRVGGTDTQYFGPGTRLTVL.

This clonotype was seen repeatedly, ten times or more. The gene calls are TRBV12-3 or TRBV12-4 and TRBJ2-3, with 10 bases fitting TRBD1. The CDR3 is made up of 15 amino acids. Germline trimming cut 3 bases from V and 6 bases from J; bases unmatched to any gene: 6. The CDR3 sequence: CASSFGQGGIDTQYF. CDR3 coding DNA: TGTGCCAGCAGTTTCGGACAGGGGGGAATTGATACGCAGTATTTT.

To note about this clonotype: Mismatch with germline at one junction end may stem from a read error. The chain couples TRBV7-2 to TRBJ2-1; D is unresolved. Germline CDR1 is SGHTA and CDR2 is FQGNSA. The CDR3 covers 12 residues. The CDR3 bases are TGTGCCAGCAGCTTAGCCCGCAATGAGCTGTTCTTC. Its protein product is CASSLARNELFF.

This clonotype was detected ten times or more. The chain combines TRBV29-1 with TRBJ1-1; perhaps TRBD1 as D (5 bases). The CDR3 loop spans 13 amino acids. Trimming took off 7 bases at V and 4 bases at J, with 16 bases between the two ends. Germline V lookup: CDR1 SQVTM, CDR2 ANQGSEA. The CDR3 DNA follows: TGCAGCGCCGATAATTGGGGGAGCACTGAAGCTTTCTTT. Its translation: CSADNWGSTEAFF.

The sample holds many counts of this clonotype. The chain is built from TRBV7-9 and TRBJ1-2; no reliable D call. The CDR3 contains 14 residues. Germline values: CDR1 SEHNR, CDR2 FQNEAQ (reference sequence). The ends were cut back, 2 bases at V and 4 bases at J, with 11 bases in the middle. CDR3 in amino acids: CASSLLPRLYGYTF. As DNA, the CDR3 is TGTGCCAGCAGCTTATTACCCCGACTCTATGGCTACACCTTC.

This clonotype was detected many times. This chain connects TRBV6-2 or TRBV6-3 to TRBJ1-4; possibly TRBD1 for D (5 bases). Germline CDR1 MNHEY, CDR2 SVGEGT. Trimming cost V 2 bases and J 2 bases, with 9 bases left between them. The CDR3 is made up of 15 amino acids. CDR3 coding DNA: TGTGCCAGCAGTTACCGGAGGGACACTAATGAAAAACTGTTTTTT. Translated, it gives CASSYRRDTNEKLFF.

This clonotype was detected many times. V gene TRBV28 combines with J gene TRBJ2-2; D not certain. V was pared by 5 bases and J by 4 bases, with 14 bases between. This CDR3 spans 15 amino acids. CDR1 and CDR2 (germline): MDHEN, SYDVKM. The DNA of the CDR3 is TGTGCCAGCAGTCGGACCCTCGCGAGCACCGGGGAGCTGTTTTTT. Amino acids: CASSRTLASTGELFF. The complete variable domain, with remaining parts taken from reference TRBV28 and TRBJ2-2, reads DVKVTQSSRYLVKRTGEKVFLECVQDMDHENMFWYRQDPGLGLRLIYFSYDVKMKEKGDIPEGYSVSREKKERFSLILESASTNQTSMYLCASSRTLASTGELFFGEGSRLTVL.

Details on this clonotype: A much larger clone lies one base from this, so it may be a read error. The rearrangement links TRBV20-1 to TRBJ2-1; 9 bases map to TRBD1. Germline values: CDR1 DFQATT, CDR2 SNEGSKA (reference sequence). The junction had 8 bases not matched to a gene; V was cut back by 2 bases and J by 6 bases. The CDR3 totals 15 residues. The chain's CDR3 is CSARSWGQGLNEQFF. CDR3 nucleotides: TGCAGTGCTAGAAGTTGGGGACAGGGTCTCAATGAGCAGTTCTTC.

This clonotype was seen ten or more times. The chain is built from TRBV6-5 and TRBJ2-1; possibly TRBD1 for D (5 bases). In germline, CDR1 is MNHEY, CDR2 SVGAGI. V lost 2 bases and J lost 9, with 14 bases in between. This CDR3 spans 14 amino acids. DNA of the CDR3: TGTGCCAGCAGTTACGTTGACAGCATGGGTGAGCAGTTCTTC. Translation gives CASSYVDSMGEQFF.